This TCR beta chain stems from a study of post-analysis software for immune sequencing data. Findings of the study overall: Controls significantly exceeded multiple sclerosis patients in normalized Chao1 diversity. TRBV segments more frequent in patients than in controls numbered about five and included TRBV5-6, TRBV5-1 and TRBV20-1.

The CDR3 is 16 residues long. Trimming removed 7 bases from V and 11 bases from J, with 29 bases in between. Per the germline V gene, CDR1 is MNHEY and CDR2 is SMNVEV (reference sequence). Unique molecular identifiers featured in each of the TCR beta cDNA libraries. Each CDR3 protein is one row after TCRdb ran MiXCR on the PCR reads. The data hold approximately 660,000 distinct CDR3 sequences, with 59% observed a single time. Concerning this clonotype itself: What it binds is unknown.

The sample comprised blood. The chain carries TRBV27 and TRBJ2-5, with a weak D call TRBD2 (5 bases). The source is a girl aged 2 to 10 with multiple sclerosis. CDR3 DNA sequence: TGTGCCAGCACCCCTCCTGGGAGTGACCCACGAGGTGAGCAGTACTTC. Translated, it gives CASTPPGSDPRGEQYF.